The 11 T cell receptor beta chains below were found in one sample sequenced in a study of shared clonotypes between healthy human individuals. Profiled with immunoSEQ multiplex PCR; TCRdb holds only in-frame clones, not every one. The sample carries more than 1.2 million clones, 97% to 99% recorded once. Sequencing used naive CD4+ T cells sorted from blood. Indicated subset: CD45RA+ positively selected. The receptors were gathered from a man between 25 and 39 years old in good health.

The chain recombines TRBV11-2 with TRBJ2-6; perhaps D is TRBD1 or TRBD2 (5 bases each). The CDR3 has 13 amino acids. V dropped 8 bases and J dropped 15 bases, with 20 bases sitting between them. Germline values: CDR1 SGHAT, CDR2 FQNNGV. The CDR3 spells CASGRDSPRGLTF. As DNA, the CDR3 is TGTGCCAGCGGGAGAGACAGTCCCCGAGGCCTGACTTTC. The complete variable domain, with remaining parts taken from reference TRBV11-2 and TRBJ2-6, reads EAGVAQSPRYKIIEKRQSVAFWCNPISGHATLYWYQQILGQGPKLLIQFQNNGVVDDSQLPKDRFSAERLKGVDSTLKIQPAKLEDSAVYLCASGRDSPRGLTFGAGSRLTVL.

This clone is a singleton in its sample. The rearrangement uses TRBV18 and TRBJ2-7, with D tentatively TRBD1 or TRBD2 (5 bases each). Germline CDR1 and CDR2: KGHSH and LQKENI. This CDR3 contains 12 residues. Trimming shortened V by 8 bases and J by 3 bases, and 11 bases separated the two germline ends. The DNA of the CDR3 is TGTGCCAGCCGGGACGGAAACTACGAGCAGTACTTC. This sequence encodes CASRDGNYEQYF.

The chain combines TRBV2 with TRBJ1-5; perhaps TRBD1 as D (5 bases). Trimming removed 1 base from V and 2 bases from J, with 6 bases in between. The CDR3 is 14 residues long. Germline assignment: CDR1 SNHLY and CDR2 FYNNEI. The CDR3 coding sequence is TGTGCCAGCAGTGAAGGAGGGGGCAATCAGCCCCAGCATTTT. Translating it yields CASSEGGGNQPQHF.

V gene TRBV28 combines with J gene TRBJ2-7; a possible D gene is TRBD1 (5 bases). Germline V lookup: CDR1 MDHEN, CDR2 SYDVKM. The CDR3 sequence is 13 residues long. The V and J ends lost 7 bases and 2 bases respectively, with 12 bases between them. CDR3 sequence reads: CASTRGPPYEQYF. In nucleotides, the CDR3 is TGTGCCAGCACTAGGGGCCCTCCCTACGAGCAGTACTTC.

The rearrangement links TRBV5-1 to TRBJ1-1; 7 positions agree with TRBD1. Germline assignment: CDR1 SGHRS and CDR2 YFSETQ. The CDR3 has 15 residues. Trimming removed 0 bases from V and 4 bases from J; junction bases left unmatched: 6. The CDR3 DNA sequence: TGCGCCAGCAGCTTGGCCCAGGGGGAGGGCACTGAAGCTTTCTTT. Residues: CASSLAQGEGTEAFF.

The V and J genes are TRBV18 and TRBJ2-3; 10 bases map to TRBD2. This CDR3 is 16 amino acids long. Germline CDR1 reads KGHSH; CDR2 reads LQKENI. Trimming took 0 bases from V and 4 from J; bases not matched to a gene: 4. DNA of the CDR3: TGTGCCAGCTCACCACCAAGCGGGAGGGCCGCAGATACGCAGTATTTT. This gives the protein CASSPPSGRAADTQYF.

The CDR3: CASSSDRGRGETQYF. CDR3 bases: TGTGCCAGCAGCTCTGACAGGGGGCGAGGAGAGACCCAGTACTTC. This rearrangement joins TRBV11-2 to TRBJ2-5, with TRBD1 matching 10 bases. J was trimmed by 4 bases and V by 4 bases; bases with no gene match: 6. Germline V gene data show CDR1 as SGHAT and CDR2 as FQNNGV. The CDR3 runs 15 residues.

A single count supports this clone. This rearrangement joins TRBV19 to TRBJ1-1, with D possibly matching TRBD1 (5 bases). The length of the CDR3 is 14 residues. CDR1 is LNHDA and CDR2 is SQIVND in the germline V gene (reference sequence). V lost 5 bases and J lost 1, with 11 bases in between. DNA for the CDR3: TGTGCCAGTAGTGGATTCGGGGGGAACACTGAAGCTTTCTTT. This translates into CASSGFGGNTEAFF. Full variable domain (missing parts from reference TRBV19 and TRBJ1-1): DGGITQSPKYLFRKEGQNVTLSCEQNLNHDAMYWYRQDPGQGLRLIYYSQIVNDFQKGDIAEGYSVSREKKESFPLTVTSAQKNPTAFYLCASSGFGGNTEAFFGQGTRLTVV.

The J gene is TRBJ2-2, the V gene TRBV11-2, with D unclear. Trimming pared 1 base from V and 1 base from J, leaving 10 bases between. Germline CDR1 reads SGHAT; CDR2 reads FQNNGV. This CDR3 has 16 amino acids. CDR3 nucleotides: TGTGCCAGCAGCTTAGTAAGGTCAGGGAACACCGGGGAGCTGTTTTTT. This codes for CASSLVRSGNTGELFF.

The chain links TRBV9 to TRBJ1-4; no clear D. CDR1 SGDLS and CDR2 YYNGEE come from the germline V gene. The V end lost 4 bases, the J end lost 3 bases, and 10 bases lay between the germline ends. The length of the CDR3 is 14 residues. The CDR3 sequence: CASSPTRANEKLFF. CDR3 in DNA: TGTGCCAGCAGCCCCACTCGTGCTAATGAAAAACTGTTTTTT.

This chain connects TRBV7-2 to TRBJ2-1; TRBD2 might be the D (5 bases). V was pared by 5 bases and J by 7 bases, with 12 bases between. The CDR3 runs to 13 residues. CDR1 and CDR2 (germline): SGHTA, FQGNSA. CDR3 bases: TGTGCCAGCAGCGAGCTGAGGAGGAATGAGCAGTTCTTC. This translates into CASSELRRNEQFF.